The T cell receptor beta chain described here comes from a study of regulatory T cells in long-lasting Graves disease. On this clonotype: As yet, its antigen is unknown. A much larger clone differs from this one at a single base, so this may be a read error.

Documented time point: newly diagnosed GD, antithyroid drugs for less than 3 months. Researchers made the TCR library from RNA that was extracted from PBMCs. This CDR3 has 16 amino acids. Germline V CDR1 and CDR2: MGHRA, YSYEKL. Study-wide results and limits: Those with persistent Graves' had less TCR diversity than newly diagnosed patients.

Building the TCR beta libraries relied on iRepertoire HTBI primers, and CDR3 regions underwent Arm-PCR. TCRdb recomputed calls from the multiplex PCR reads with MiXCR, one row per CDR3 protein. The repertoire holds approximately 350,000 distinct CDR3 sequences, with around 15% as singletons. The same sample was also studied in work on T cells in Graves' hyperthyroidism and ophthalmopathy. According to that study: Carried out on the TCR CDR3, a first-round RT-PCR used the HTBI primer set. Ophthalmopathy was separated from stable hyperthyroidism by a 13 V-J model. Median prediction lead before ophthalmopathy onset was around seven months with the model.

This clonotype was sampled from a young woman with Graves disease. The chain joins TRBV4-1 to TRBJ2-1; D call uncertain. Sequences were derived from peripheral blood mononuclear cells (PBMCs), sampled at new diagnosis, from a patient treated with antithyroid drugs. This chain's CDR3 is CASSQDGQITYTEQFF. CDR3 sequence (DNA): TGCGCCAGCAGCCAAGATGGTCAGATAACCTACACTGAGCAGTTCTTC.